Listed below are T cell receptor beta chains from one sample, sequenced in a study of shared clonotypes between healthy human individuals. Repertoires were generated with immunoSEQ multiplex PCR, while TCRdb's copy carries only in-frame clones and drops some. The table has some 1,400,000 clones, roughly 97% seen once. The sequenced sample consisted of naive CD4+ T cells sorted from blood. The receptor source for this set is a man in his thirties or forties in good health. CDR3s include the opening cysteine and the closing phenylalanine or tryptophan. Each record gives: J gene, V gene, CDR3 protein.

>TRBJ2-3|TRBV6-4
CASSDSNIAGATDTQYF
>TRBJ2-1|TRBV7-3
CASSRTSGSEEQFF
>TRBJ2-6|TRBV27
CASSLYAHSSGANVLTF
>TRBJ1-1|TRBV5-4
CASSLAVGGVNTEAFF
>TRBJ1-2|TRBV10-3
CAISGGEAYGYTF
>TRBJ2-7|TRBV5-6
CASSLAREGTLYEQYF
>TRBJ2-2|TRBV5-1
CASSLHPGANTGELFF
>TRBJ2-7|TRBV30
CAWHSGNHEEQYF
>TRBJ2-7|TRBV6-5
CASSPTGFPYEQYF
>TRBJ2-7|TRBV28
CASSLLQSQQYF
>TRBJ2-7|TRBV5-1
CASSWAPLAGDPYVQYF
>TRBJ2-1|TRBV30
CAWSVTQRVYNEQFF
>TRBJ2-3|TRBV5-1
CASSPTSGTVDTQYF
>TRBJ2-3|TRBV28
CASSLSPRVTQYF
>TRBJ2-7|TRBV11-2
CASSNPGQFPYEQYF
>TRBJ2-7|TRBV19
CASSSGFPVALNEQYF
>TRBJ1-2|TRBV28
CASKVGDNYGYTF
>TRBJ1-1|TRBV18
CASSPIGGGANTEAFF
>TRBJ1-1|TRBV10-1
CASSVNRGTEAFF
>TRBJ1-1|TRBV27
CASSPRTQARGTEAFF
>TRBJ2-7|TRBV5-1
CASSLTGRDEQYF
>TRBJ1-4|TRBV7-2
CASQNSPPPGLSTNEKLFF
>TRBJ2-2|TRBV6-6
CASSRDLPGWAGELFF
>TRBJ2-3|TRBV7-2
CASSAGLAGDTQYF
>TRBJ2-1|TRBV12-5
CATRAAMAYNEQFF
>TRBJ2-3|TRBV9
CASSPGAGDPPDTQYF
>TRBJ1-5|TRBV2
CASTEDSNQPQHF
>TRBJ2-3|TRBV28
CASSSSGSSDTQYF
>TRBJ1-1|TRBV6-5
CASSYGPKGNTEAFF
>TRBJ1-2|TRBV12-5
CASGFGPIGLANYGYTF
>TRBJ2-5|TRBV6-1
CASRRGFETQYF
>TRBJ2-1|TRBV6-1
CASRASGRNEQFF
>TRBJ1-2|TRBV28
CASSEFGATGYGYTF
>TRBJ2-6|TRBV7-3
CASSPSGAGANVLTF
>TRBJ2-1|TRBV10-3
CAIKGQVNNEQFF
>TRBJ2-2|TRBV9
CASSPKTVTTGELFF
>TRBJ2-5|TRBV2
CASSGRGPGTQYF
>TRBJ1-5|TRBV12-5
CASGLQQWQPQHF
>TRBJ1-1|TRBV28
CASTSGTQGRSEAFF
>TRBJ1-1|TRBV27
CASSLGILTGSGEAFF
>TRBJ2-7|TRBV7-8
CASSAAHYEQYF
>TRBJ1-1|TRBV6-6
CASSKPIRNTEAFF
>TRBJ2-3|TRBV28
CASRHPGQGSDTQYF
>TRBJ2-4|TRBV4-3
CASSQGHLAKNIQYF
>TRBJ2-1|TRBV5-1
CASSWRDRSYNEQFF
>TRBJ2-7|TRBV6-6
CASSLGQGPYEQYF
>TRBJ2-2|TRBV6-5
CATHRDTNTGELFF
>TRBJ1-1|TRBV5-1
CASSLEQITEAFF
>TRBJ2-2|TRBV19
CASSIRAADVGELFF
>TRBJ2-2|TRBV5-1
CASSGELYTGELFF
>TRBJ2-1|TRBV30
CAWCGRVNDEQFF